Presented here are 17 T cell receptor beta chains from one specimen sequenced in a study of T cell responses to AZD1222 COVID-19 vaccine. Method: immunoSEQ multiplex PCR; TCRdb's copy keeps in-frame clones and lacks some. The data show 130,000 to 150,000 clones, 90% to 95% seen once. Sequenced here: peripheral blood, sampled on day 0 of AZD1222 vaccination. The receptors come from an adult in good health.

The rearrangement joins TRBV6-5 to TRBJ1-2; D not certain. Trimming removed 7 bases from V and 2 bases from J, with 11 bases in between. The CDR3 spans 13 residues. The germline gives CDR1 MNHEY, CDR2 SVGAGI. The CDR3 reads CASTLDVNYGYTF. The CDR3 DNA is TGTGCCAGCACCTTAGACGTCAACTATGGCTACACCTTC.

For this clone: The germline gene is not matched at one end of the junction; a read error may be the cause. CDR3 sequence reads: CAISESSGRARDEQFF. In DNA, the CDR3 is TGTGCCATTAGTGAGTCTAGCGGGAGGGCCCGAGATGAGCAGTTCTTC. This chain connects TRBV10-3 to TRBJ2-1, with TRBD2 matching over 12 bases. Germline loops: CDR1 ENHRY, CDR2 SYGVKD. The CDR3 length is 16 residues.

This chain connects TRBV29-1 to TRBJ2-3; maybe TRBD2 (5 bases). Germline V CDR1 and CDR2: SQVTM, ANQGSEA. CDR3 length: 14 residues. V shed 4 bases and J shed 5 bases, with 16 bases lying between them. The CDR3 nucleotides are TGCAGCGTTGTAGCCCGTAATGGAGGAGATACGCAGTATTTT. Translated, it gives CSVVARNGGDTQYF.

This clone has a count of ten or more. The chain couples TRBV27 to TRBJ2-7, with 8 bases identical to TRBD1. CDR3 size: 15 residues. The junction had 8 bases not matched to a gene; V was cut back by 5 bases and J by 2 bases. CDR1 MNHEY and CDR2 SMNVEV come from the germline V gene (reference sequence). The CDR3 loop is CASSAPGTGTYEQYF. The CDR3 coding sequence is TGTGCCAGCAGTGCCCCCGGGACAGGCACCTACGAGCAGTACTTC.

V and J are TRBV18 and TRBJ1-2, with 7 positions matching TRBD1. Germline assignment: CDR1 KGHSH and CDR2 LQKENI. Trimming removed 4 bases from V and 0 bases from J; junction bases left unmatched: 8. The CDR3 is 16 amino acids. In nucleotides, the CDR3 is TGTGCCAGCTCACTGCGACAGGGTCCCGCTAACTATGGCTACACCTTC. It codes for CASSLRQGPANYGYTF.

The chain is built from TRBV18 and TRBJ1-6; TRBD1 aligns across 10 bases. From germline, CDR1 is KGHSH and CDR2 LQKENI. The V gene end was trimmed by 7 bases and the J gene end by 6 bases; junction bases not matched to a gene: 6. This CDR3 has 15 residues. The CDR3 DNA sequence: TGTGCCAGCTGTAGACAGGGGGCGCGTAATTCACCCCTCCACTTT. Translating it yields CASCRQGARNSPLHF.

This clone was seen more than once but under ten times. This chain connects TRBV7-2 to TRBJ1-1; D not certain. V was trimmed by 1 base and J by 4 bases, leaving 7 bases between them. The CDR3 sequence is 13 residues long. Germline loops: CDR1 SGHTA, CDR2 FQGNSA. CDR3 amino acids: CASSLGLPTEAFF. CDR3 sequence (DNA): TGTGCCAGCAGCTTAGGTCTTCCCACTGAAGCTTTCTTT. The entire variable domain, with the rest obtained from reference TRBV7-2 and TRBJ1-1, is as follows: GAGVSQSPSNKVTEKGKDVELRCDPISGHTALYWYRQSLGQGLEFLIYFQGNSAPDKSGLPSDRFSAERTGGSVSTLTIQRTQQEDSAVYLCASSLGLPTEAFFGQGTRLTVV.

The rearrangement links TRBV29-1 to TRBJ2-3, with D perhaps matching TRBD2 (7 bases). V was cut by 7 bases and J by 5 bases, with 16 bases left in between. This CDR3 has 13 residues. The germline CDR1 and CDR2 sequences are SQVTM and ANQGSEA. The CDR3 protein is CSGGGGSIDTQYF. In DNA, the CDR3 is TGCAGCGGGGGGGGCGGGAGTATAGATACGCAGTATTTT.

The V gene is TRBV2, the J gene TRBJ2-3; D unclear. V shed 0 bases and J shed 6 bases, with 7 bases lying between them. This CDR3 is built from 13 residues. The V gene's germline CDR1 is SNHLY and CDR2 FYNNEI. CDR3 sequence: CASSEARWDTQYF. As DNA, the CDR3 is TGTGCCAGCAGTGAAGCTCGATGGGATACGCAGTATTTT.

The chain is built from TRBV12-3 or TRBV12-4 and TRBJ1-6; 7 bases align to TRBD1. The J segment lost 13 bases and the V segment lost 6 bases, leaving 6 bases of the junction unmatched. This CDR3 comprises 12 residues. As DNA, the CDR3 is TGTGCCAGCAGCCGACAGGGTAGCCCCCTCCACTTT. It encodes CASSRQGSPLHF.

The V gene is TRBV10-3, the J gene TRBJ2-1, with D unclear. Germline lookup yields CDR1 ENHRY and CDR2 SYGVKD. The CDR3 sequence is 15 residues long. Trimming shortened V by 7 bases and J by 3 bases, and 16 bases separated the two germline ends. DNA for the CDR3: TGTGCCATCAAGTCGCAGGACGCAGTCTACAATGAGCAGTTCTTC. As protein: CAIKSQDAVYNEQFF.

The rearrangement uses TRBV12-3 or TRBV12-4 and TRBJ2-5, with D possibly TRBD2 on 6 matching bases. The CDR3 extends over 13 amino acids. V was cut by 6 bases and J by 3 bases, with 11 bases left in between. The CDR3 DNA reads TGTGCCAGCAGAGAGCGGGTCGAAGAGACCCAGTACTTC. It encodes CASRERVEETQYF.

V is TRBV27 and J is TRBJ2-3; D gene ambiguous. The CDR3 is 16 residues long. V lost 1 base to trimming and J lost 0 bases, with 11 bases between them. The germline V gene has CDR1 MNHEY and CDR2 SMNVEV (reference sequence). The CDR3 protein is CASSLYFLGSTDTQYF. DNA for the CDR3: TGTGCCAGCAGTTTATATTTCTTGGGCAGCACAGATACGCAGTATTTT.

This clone has just a few counts. This chain joins TRBV6-4 and TRBJ2-3; 7 bases map to TRBD2. The CDR3 is 14 amino acids. With 7 bases clipped from V and 6 bases from J, the junction kept 10 bases outside the gene matches. CDR1 and CDR2 (germline): MRHNA, SNTAGT. In DNA form, the CDR3 reads TGTGCCAGCAAAGCGGGGCAGGGCGCGGATACGCAGTATTTT. Amino acids: CASKAGQGADTQYF.

V usage is TRBV5-4 and J usage is TRBJ2-5; 10 bases agree with TRBD1. With V trimmed by 5 bases and J by 7 bases, 8 bases remained unmatched. Germline lookup yields CDR1 SGHNT and CDR2 YYREEE (reference sequence). This CDR3 region has 14 residues. The CDR3 DNA reads as TGTGCCAGCAGGGGTGACAGGGGGCTGGGGACCCAGTACTTC. Translation: CASRGDRGLGTQYF. The full variable domain, in which reference TRBV5-4 and TRBJ2-5 provide the parts outside the CDR3, is ETGVTQSPTHLIKTRGQQVTLRCSSQSGHNTVSWYQQALGQGPQFIFQYYREEENGRGNFPPRFSGLQFPNYSSELNVNALELDDSALYLCASRGDRGLGTQYFGPGTRLLVL.

The chain combines TRBV12-3 or TRBV12-4 with TRBJ1-5; D is ambiguous. V dropped 1 base and J dropped 6 bases, with 7 bases sitting between them. CDR3 length: 13 residues. The CDR3 sequence is CASSLGDGQPQHF. Written as DNA, the CDR3 is TGTGCCAGCAGTTTAGGGGATGGTCAGCCCCAGCATTTT.

V usage is TRBV5-6 and J usage is TRBJ2-7; D remains unclear. V lost 0 bases, J lost 2 bases, and 3 bases lay in between. The CDR3 extends over 12 amino acids. Germline V CDR1 and CDR2: SGHDT, YYEEEE. The CDR3 reads CASSLEPYEQYF. CDR3 nucleotide sequence: TGTGCCAGCAGCTTGGAGCCCTACGAGCAGTACTTC.